This section outlines one TCR beta chain sequence together with its context. The antigen remains undetermined. An end of the junction differs from the germline gene, which may be a read error. The record originates from a study of tumor and adjacent non-tumor tissue in lung cancer. Study context: The patients, roughly eleven men and a few women, were about 30 to 76 with stage I to III disease. Some 3.9 million productive TCRbeta reads were obtained per sample on average. Study observations and caveats: Tumor tissue had significantly higher TCR diversity than normal lung. In normal lung, the top 100 clones were significantly more dominant than in tumor.

The library came from three nested PCR rounds adapted from ARM-PCR protocols. MiXCR, applied by TCRdb to the multiplex PCR reads, yields one record per CDR3 protein. In the table there are 90,000 to 100,000 distinct CDR3 sequences, 80% of which are singletons. The template was RNA from unsorted bulk tissue. This non-tumor lung sample came from over 3 cm beyond the tumor edge. The sequenced sample was distant non-tumor lung tissue. The clonotype originates from a man aged 60 to 69 with small cell lung cancer.

CDR3 nucleotide sequence: TGTGCCAGCAGCTTAGTGGGGGTGAGCACCTACAATGAGCGGTTCTTC. As protein: CASSLVGVSTYNERFF. The chain couples TRBV11-2 to TRBJ2-1; D could derive from TRBD1 or TRBD2 (5 bases each). The CDR3 is 16 residues long. Germline values: CDR1 SGHAT, CDR2 FQNNGV.